This paragraph reports one T cell receptor beta chain. Antigen: not known. The data were obtained in a study of shared clonotypes between healthy human individuals. Whole-study results and caveats: With few donors, the genetic and exposure-history diversity represented was limited.

Profiled with immunoSEQ multiplex PCR; TCRdb holds only in-frame clones, not every one. The profile shows roughly 2,500,000 clones, roughly 93% of them singletons. The length of the CDR3 is 17 residues. The germline V gene has CDR1 SGHDN and CDR2 FVKESK. V was cut by 2 bases and J by 3 bases, with 17 bases left in between. This clonotype was obtained from a man aged 18 to 30 in good health. Some clones in this sample may be carry-over from other donors' samples. Sequenced material: naive CD4+ T cells from PBMCs. Described subset: CD45RA+ positively selected. The gene calls are TRBV14 and TRBJ2-1, with D tentatively TRBD2 (6 bases). The DNA of the CDR3 is TGTGCCAGCAGCCAACTCCTCTTGCGGGGATTCTACAATGAGCAGTTCTTC. Encoded protein: CASSQLLLRGFYNEQFF.